The 22 T cell receptor beta chains in this list originate from one sample, sequenced in a study of blood T cell repertoires in COVID-19. TCRdb's copy holds only in-frame clones and misses some; the assay was immunoSEQ multiplex PCR. The data contain about 220,000 clones, about 90% of them singletons. The sequenced material came from PBMCs or T cells enriched from blood (not recorded which). The receptors were gathered from a woman aged 50 to 60 with acute COVID-19.

The CDR3 reads CASSRGIGSPLHF. Written as DNA, the CDR3 is TGTGCCAGCAGTCGGGGAATAGGTTCACCCCTCCACTTT. The chain is built from TRBV28 and TRBJ1-6; D not certain. Between the trimmed V and J ends, which lost 5 bases and 9 bases, there was a span of 11 bases. From germline, CDR1 is MDHEN and CDR2 SYDVKM. This CDR3 comprises 13 residues.

In this sample, this clone turned up once. The rearrangement joins TRBV7-2 to TRBJ1-3; D unresolved. The V end was cut by 2 bases, the J end by 0 bases, with 17 bases between. The germline gives CDR1 SGHTA, CDR2 FQGNSA. CDR3 length: 18 amino acids. CDR3 nucleotide sequence: TGTGCCAGCAGCTTACGTGGGCTTGAAGTACACTCTGGAAACACCATATATTTT. Translating it yields CASSLRGLEVHSGNTIYF.

This chain joins TRBV7-2 and TRBJ1-5; D not resolved. CDR1 and CDR2 (germline): SGHTA, FQGNSA. With 6 bases removed from V and 0 bases from J, the gap between germline ends came to 12 bases. This CDR3 spans 15 amino acids. The CDR3 loop reads CASRPRVNSNQPQHF. DNA for the CDR3: TGTGCCAGCAGACCGCGGGTCAATAGCAATCAGCCCCAGCATTTT. Filled out from reference TRBV7-2 and TRBJ1-5, the complete variable domain reads GAGVSQSPSNKVTEKGKDVELRCDPISGHTALYWYRQSLGQGLEFLIYFQGNSAPDKSGLPSDRFSAERTGGSVSTLTIQRTQQEDSAVYLCASRPRVNSNQPQHFGDGTRLSIL.

V gene TRBV4-2 combines with J gene TRBJ2-1; maybe TRBD2 (5 bases). Per germline, CDR1 LGHNA and CDR2 YNFKEQ. V lost 0 bases and J lost 3, with 9 bases in between. This CDR3 contains 15 residues. The CDR3 DNA reads as TGTGCCAGCAGCCAAGATCGGGCGGGCTACAATGAGCAGTTCTTC. The encoded protein is CASSQDRAGYNEQFF.

This chain joins TRBV28 and TRBJ2-7, with D tentatively TRBD1 (6 bases). CDR1 is MDHEN and CDR2 is SYDVKM in the germline V gene. The CDR3 extends over 15 amino acids. V lost 5 bases and J 2 bases, leaving 16 bases between the germline ends. CDR3 sequence: CASSPTGMGTYEQYF. In nucleotides, the CDR3 is TGTGCCAGCAGTCCTACAGGGATGGGAACCTACGAGCAGTACTTC.

This CDR3 reads CASSDTHLTSKVQYF. The CDR3, as DNA: TGTGCCAGCAGCGACACCCACCTGACTAGTAAGGTGCAGTACTTC. The chain couples TRBV9 to TRBJ2-7; the D gene is possibly TRBD2 (6 bases). Germline CDR1 is SGDLS and CDR2 is YYNGEE. The CDR3 length is 15 residues. V was clipped by 3 bases and J by 9 bases, with 22 bases between them.

V gene TRBV18 combines with J gene TRBJ2-3, with TRBD1 matching over 7 bases. The V gene end was trimmed by 0 bases and the J gene end by 4 bases; junction bases not matched to a gene: 7. Per the germline V gene, CDR1 is KGHSH and CDR2 is LQKENI. The CDR3 length is 16 residues. The CDR3 loop is CASSPPSRGRADTQYF. Here the CDR3 DNA reads TGTGCCAGCTCACCACCTTCTAGGGGGCGGGCAGATACGCAGTATTTT.

This chain links TRBV5-6 with TRBJ2-7, with no clear D. This CDR3 has 12 residues. Deletions cut 1 base from V and 7 bases from J, with 9 bases between. The germline V gene encodes CDR1 SGHDT and CDR2 YYEEEE. The CDR3 nucleotides read TGTGCCAGCAGCTTGTGGCGGCTTGAGCAGTACTTC. Its protein product is CASSLWRLEQYF.

The genes are TRBV7-2 and TRBJ1-5; tentatively, D is TRBD1 (6 bases). CDR3 length: 15 residues. V was trimmed by 5 bases and J by 7 bases, leaving 18 bases between them. Germline lookup yields CDR1 SGHTA and CDR2 FQGNSA. The CDR3 reads CASSPNRAGEQPQHF. DNA for the CDR3: TGTGCCAGCAGCCCTAACAGGGCCGGGGAGCAGCCCCAGCATTTT.

For this clone: The same CDR3 also results from other DNA sequences found in this sample. The gene calls are TRBV5-1 and TRBJ2-5; 11 bases match TRBD2. The length of the CDR3 is 15 residues. In germline, CDR1 is SGHRS, CDR2 YFSETQ. J gave up 1 base and V 3 bases, and 2 bases lay outside the gene matches. The CDR3 sequence: CASSSGLAAQETQYF. The CDR3 DNA follows: TGCGCCAGCAGCTCGGGACTAGCGGCCCAAGAGACCCAGTACTTC.

The chain joins TRBV25-1 to TRBJ1-6, with unresolved D. CDR3 length: 16 amino acids. CDR1 is MGHDK and CDR2 is SYGVNS in the germline V gene. V was trimmed by 7 bases and J by 4 bases, leaving 17 bases between them. DNA of the CDR3: TGTGCCAGCACCCATTCGGGGTTTCCGTATAATTCACCCCTCCACTTT. Translating gives CASTHSGFPYNSPLHF.

This rearrangement joins TRBV27 to TRBJ2-3, with a tentative D call TRBD2 (6 bases). Trimming shortened V by 8 bases and J by 2 bases, and 23 bases separated the two germline ends. CDR1 is MNHEY and CDR2 is SMNVEV in the germline V gene (reference sequence). The CDR3 runs to 17 residues. The DNA for the CDR3 is TGTGCCAGCCGGGGGACGCTTACTCGTGGGAACACAGATACGCAGTATTTT. It is translated as CASRGTLTRGNTDTQYF.

The chain employs TRBV5-6 and TRBJ2-2; possibly TRBD2 for D (5 bases). Trimming removed 1 base at V and 1 base at J, with 17 bases between. Germline lookup yields CDR1 SGHDT and CDR2 YYEEEE. The CDR3 is 18 residues long. The CDR3 DNA reads TGTGCCAGCAGCTTGAATCACGCGGGCTTAAGGAACACCGGGGAGCTGTTTTTT. Translation gives CASSLNHAGLRNTGELFF.

V usage is TRBV5-4 and J usage is TRBJ2-2; 7 bases are shared with TRBD1. The CDR3 runs 17 residues. Germline V gives CDR1 SGHNT, CDR2 YYREEE (reference sequence). V was clipped by 4 bases and J by 1 base; unmatched bases: 10. This chain's CDR3 is CASSRLRTGVNTGELFF. DNA of the CDR3: TGTGCCAGCAGCCGGTTAAGGACAGGAGTGAACACCGGGGAGCTGTTTTTT.

The rearrangement links TRBV28 to TRBJ1-6; D call uncertain. The germline V gene has CDR1 MDHEN and CDR2 SYDVKM. The CDR3 has 15 residues. The germline V and J ends were trimmed by 2 bases and 3 bases, with 8 bases remaining between them. The CDR3 sequence is CASSLERNYNSPLHF. In nucleotides, the CDR3 is TGTGCCAGCAGTTTAGAGAGGAACTATAATTCACCCCTCCACTTT.

The chain carries TRBV19 and TRBJ2-6; 7 nucleotides agree with TRBD2. In germline, CDR1 is LNHDA, CDR2 SQIVND (reference sequence). Germline trimming cut 5 bases from V and 4 bases from J; bases unmatched to any gene: 11. The CDR3 has 17 residues. CDR3 sequence reads: CASSGGDAGTGANVLTF. CDR3 DNA sequence: TGTGCCAGTAGTGGGGGGGACGCTGGCACCGGGGCCAACGTCCTGACTTTC.

The chain carries TRBV5-1 and TRBJ1-3; 7 bases match TRBD1. The CDR3 loop spans 15 amino acids. The germline V gene has CDR1 SGHRS and CDR2 YFSETQ. Trimming cost V 5 bases and J 0 bases; bases outside gene matches: 5. Written as DNA, the CDR3 is TGCGCCAGCAGTAGGGACAGTGGCTCTGGAAACACCATATATTTT. Translation: CASSRDSGSGNTIYF.

V is TRBV18 and J is TRBJ1-6; no reliable D call. The CDR3 is made up of 15 amino acids. The V gene lost 3 bases and the J gene lost 8 bases, with 14 bases spanning the gap. Germline V lookup: CDR1 KGHSH, CDR2 LQKENI. The CDR3 protein is CASSPTISGDSPLHF. In DNA form, the CDR3 reads TGTGCCAGCTCACCTACGATCTCAGGTGATTCACCCCTCCACTTT.

Only a few counts were recorded for this clone. The chain employs TRBV6-5 and TRBJ2-2; TRBD2 matches 9 bases. J was trimmed by 5 bases and V by 8 bases; bases with no gene match: 6. CDR1 and CDR2 from the germline V gene are MNHEY and SVGAGI. This CDR3 spans 14 amino acids. In DNA, the CDR3 is TGTGCCAGCTTAGCCCTAGCGGGAACCGGGGAGCTGTTTTTT. It translates to CASLALAGTGELFF.

V usage is TRBV28 and J usage is TRBJ2-7, with D perhaps TRBD2 (6 bases). CDR1 is MDHEN and CDR2 is SYDVKM in the germline V gene. Trimming shortened V by 4 bases and J by 4 bases, and 23 bases separated the two germline ends. The CDR3 has 17 amino acids. The CDR3 sequence is CASSSFIRGRRGYEQYF. The CDR3 DNA follows: TGTGCCAGCAGTTCCTTCATCCGGGGACGTCGGGGGTACGAGCAGTACTTC.

The rearrangement joins TRBV28 to TRBJ1-2, with D perhaps matching TRBD1 (6 bases). The CDR3 runs to 14 residues. Germline assignment: CDR1 MDHEN and CDR2 SYDVKM. V was shortened by 4 bases and J by 0 bases, with 9 bases between the two germline ends. The CDR3 reads CASSSAGANYGYTF. DNA for the CDR3: TGTGCCAGCAGTTCGGCAGGGGCTAACTATGGCTACACCTTC.

This sequence joins TRBV3-1 (or the pseudogene TRBV3-2) and TRBJ1-4; D might be TRBD1 (5 bases). V was pared by 0 bases and J by 7 bases, with 6 bases between. The CDR3 is 13 amino acids. Looked up from germline, CDR1 is LGHDT and CDR2 is YNNKEL (reference sequence). This chain's CDR3 is CASSQEGGEKLFF. CDR3 in DNA: TGTGCCAGCAGCCAAGAGGGGGGTGAAAAACTGTTTTTT.